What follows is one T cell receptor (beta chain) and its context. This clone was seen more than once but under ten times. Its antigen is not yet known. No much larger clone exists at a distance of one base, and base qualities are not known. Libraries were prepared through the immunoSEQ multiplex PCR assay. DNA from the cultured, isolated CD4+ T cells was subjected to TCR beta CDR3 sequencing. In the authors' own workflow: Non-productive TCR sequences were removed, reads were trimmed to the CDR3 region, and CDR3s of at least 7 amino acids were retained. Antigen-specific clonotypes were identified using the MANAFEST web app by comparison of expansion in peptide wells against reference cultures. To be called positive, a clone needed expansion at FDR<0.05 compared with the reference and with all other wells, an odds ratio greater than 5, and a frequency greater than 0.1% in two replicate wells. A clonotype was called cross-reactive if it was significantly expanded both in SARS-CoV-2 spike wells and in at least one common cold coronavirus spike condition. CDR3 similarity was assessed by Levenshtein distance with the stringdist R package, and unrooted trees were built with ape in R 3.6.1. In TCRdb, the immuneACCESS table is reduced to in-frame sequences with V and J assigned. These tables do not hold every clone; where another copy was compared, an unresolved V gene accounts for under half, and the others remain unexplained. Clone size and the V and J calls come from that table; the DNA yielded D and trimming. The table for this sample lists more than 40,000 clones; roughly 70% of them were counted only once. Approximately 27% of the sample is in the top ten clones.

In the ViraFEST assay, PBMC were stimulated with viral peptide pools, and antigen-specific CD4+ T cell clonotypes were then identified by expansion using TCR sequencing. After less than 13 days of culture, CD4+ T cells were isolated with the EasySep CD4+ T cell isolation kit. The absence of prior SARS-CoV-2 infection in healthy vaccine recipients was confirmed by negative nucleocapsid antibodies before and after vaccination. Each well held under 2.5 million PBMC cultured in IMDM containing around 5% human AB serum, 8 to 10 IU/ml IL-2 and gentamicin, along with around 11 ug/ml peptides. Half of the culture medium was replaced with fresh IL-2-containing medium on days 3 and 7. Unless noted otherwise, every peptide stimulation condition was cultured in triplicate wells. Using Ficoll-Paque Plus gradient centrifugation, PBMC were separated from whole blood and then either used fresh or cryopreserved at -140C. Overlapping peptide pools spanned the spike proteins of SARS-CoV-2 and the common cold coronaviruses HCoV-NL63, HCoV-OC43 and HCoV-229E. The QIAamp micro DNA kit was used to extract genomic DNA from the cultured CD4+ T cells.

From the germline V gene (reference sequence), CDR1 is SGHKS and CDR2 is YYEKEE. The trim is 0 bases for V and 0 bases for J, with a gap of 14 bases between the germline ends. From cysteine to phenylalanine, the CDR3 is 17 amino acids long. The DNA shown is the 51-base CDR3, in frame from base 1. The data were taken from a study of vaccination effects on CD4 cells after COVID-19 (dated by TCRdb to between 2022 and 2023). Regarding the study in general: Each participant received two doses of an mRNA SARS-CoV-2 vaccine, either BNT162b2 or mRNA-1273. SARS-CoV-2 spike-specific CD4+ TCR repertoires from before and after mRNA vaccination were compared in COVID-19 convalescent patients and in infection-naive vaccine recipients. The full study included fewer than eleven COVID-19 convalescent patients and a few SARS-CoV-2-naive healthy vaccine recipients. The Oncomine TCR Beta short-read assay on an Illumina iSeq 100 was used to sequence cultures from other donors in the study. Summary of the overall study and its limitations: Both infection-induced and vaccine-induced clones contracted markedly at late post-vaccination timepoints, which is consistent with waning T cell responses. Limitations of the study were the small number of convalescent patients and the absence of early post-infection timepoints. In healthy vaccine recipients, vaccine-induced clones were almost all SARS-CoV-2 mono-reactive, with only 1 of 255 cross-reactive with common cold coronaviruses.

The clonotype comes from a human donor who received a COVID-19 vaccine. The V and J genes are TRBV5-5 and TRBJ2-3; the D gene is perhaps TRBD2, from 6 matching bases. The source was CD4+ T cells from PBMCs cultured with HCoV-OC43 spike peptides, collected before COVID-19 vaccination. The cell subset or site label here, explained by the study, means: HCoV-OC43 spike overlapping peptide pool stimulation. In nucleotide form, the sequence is TGTGCCAGCAGCTTGGGTAGGGGACTTGCTAGCACAGATACGCAGTATTTT. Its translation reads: CASSLGRGLASTDTQYF.